The rows below give T cell receptor beta chains drawn from one sample of a study of T cell responses to AZD1222 COVID-19 vaccine. Only in-frame clones appear in the TCRdb table, and some are missing; sequencing was by immunoSEQ multiplex PCR. The data contain 200,000 or so clones, 90% to 95% of them seen just once; the ten biggest clones take up roughly 9.2%. The specimen was peripheral blood, collected on day 0 of AZD1222 vaccination. The receptors were sampled from an adult in good health. Each CDR3 is given with its conserved first and last residue. Fields, in order: J gene, clone size, V gene, D gene, CDR3 DNA, CDR3 protein. D genes are given only for firm matches. The size of a clone is reported for some rows only, either as once, few or many, or as a class for expanded clones.

>TRBJ1-1|NA|TRBV6-5|TRBD1
TGTGCCAGCAGTTACTCGAGGGACAGTCTGAACACTGAAGCTTTCTTT
CASSYSRDSLNTEAFF
>TRBJ1-6|NA|TRBV5-1|NA
TGCGCCAGCAGCTTGGTGGACTCGGGTTCACCCCTCCACTTT
CASSLVDSGSPLHF
>TRBJ2-3|once|TRBV29-1|NA
TGCAGCTTCCTAACCCCTGGCACAGATACGCAGTATTTT
CSFLTPGTDTQYF
>TRBJ2-7|NA|TRBV3-1/TRBV3-2|NA
TGTGCCAGCAGCCCCGCTTTTGGGAGGTCCTACGAGCAGTACTTC
CASSPAFGRSYEQYF
>TRBJ1-2|NA|TRBV5-6|NA
TGTGCCAGCAGCTGGGACCGAGAAAACTATGGCTACACCTTC
CASSWDRENYGYTF
>TRBJ2-1|NA|TRBV28|TRBD2
TGTGCCAGCAGTCCCCCTGAGGGAGGGCATAGTGAGCAGTTCTTC
CASSPPEGGHSEQFF
>TRBJ1-2|NA|TRBV15|NA
TGTGCCACCAGCAGAGATCTCATACAGGGTACTAGCGATGGCTACACCTTC
CATSRDLIQGTSDGYTF
>TRBJ2-7|NA|TRBV5-6|NA
TGTGCCAGCAGCTTGGGGGGGCCGAACGAGCAGTACTTC
CASSLGGPNEQYF
>TRBJ2-1|NA|TRBV5-6|TRBD1
TGTGCCAGCAGCCAGCAGCTGGACAGGGCCTACAATGAGCAGTTCTTC
CASSQQLDRAYNEQFF
>TRBJ1-2|NA|TRBV27|NA
TGTGCCAGCAGTTTATCCCCTGAGACGGTACCTTATGGCTACACCTTC
CASSLSPETVPYGYTF
>TRBJ2-6|NA|TRBV27|TRBD1
TGTGCCAGCAGTTTACAGGCAGGGGGCTCTGGGGCCAACGTCCTGACTTTC
CASSLQAGGSGANVLTF
>TRBJ1-2|NA|TRBV6-1|NA
TGTGCCAGCAGTGATGTAAGGGGAGATGGCTACACCTTC
CASSDVRGDGYTF
>TRBJ2-2|NA|TRBV11-1|NA
TGTGCCAGCAGCTATATCGACACCGGGGAGCTGTTTTTT
CASSYIDTGELFF
>TRBJ1-1|NA|TRBV11-2|NA
TGTGCCAGCAGCTTAGTGAGGGCCAGGGAAGCTTTCTTT
CASSLVRAREAFF
>TRBJ2-7|NA|TRBV6-1|NA
TGTGCCAGCAGTGAAGCGTCGGAGACCTACGAGCAGTACTTC
CASSEASETYEQYF
>TRBJ2-1|NA|TRBV28|NA
TGTGCCAGCCTGGGTGACAATGAGCAGTTCTTC
CASLGDNEQFF
>TRBJ2-7|once|TRBV27|TRBD2
TGTGCCAGCAGTCCCGAGTTTACTGGTAGCGGGAGTATCTACGAGCAGTACTTC
CASSPEFTGSGSIYEQYF
>TRBJ1-4|NA|TRBV7-8|NA
TGTGCCAGCAGCCTCTGGGGATTGGGGGCAACTAATGAAAAACTGTTTTTT
CASSLWGLGATNEKLFF
>TRBJ2-3|NA|TRBV5-4|NA
TGTGCCAGCAGCTTGGCGGGGGTGGCACACACAGATACGCAGTATTTT
CASSLAGVAHTDTQYF
>TRBJ2-5|NA|TRBV5-1|TRBD2
TGCGCCAGCAGCCCCGGGCAGCGGGGTGGGGAGACCCAGTACTTC
CASSPGQRGGETQYF
>TRBJ2-6|NA|TRBV6-5|NA
TGTGCCAGCAGTTACTCTTGGGTCTCTGGGGCCAACGTCCTGACTTTC
CASSYSWVSGANVLTF
>TRBJ1-2|NA|TRBV7-6|NA
TGTGCCAGCAGCTTATCAGGGGAGGATAACTATGGCTACACCTTC
CASSLSGEDNYGYTF
>TRBJ1-5|NA|TRBV7-2|NA
TGTGCCAGCCGATGGGGCAATCAGCCCCAGCATTTT
CASRWGNQPQHF